Below, 26 T cell receptor beta chains from the same sample are listed, as sequenced in a study of cytomegalovirus exposure and HLA in healthy donors. 60 Vbeta and 13 Jbeta primers were used in PCR. Profiled with immunoSEQ multiplex PCR; TCRdb holds only in-frame clones, not every one. Among roughly 170,000 clones listed, just under 80% were seen once. Material for sequencing was PBMCs. These receptor sequences come from a man younger than 45 in good health and CMV-seronegative.

V is TRBV4-1 and J is TRBJ2-1; 10 bases agree with TRBD2. Germline CDR1 reads MGHRA; CDR2 reads YSYEKL. The J segment lost 3 bases and the V segment lost 4 bases, leaving 6 bases of the junction unmatched. This CDR3 comprises 16 residues. The CDR3 sequence: CASSPSGGGYYNEQFF. In DNA form, the CDR3 reads TGCGCCAGCAGCCCTAGCGGGGGTGGTTACTACAATGAGCAGTTCTTC.

The J gene is TRBJ2-7, the V gene TRBV6-6; TRBD1 matches at 9 bases. The J segment lost 1 base and the V segment lost 10 bases, leaving 5 bases of the junction unmatched. Germline lookup yields CDR1 MNHNY and CDR2 SVGAGI (reference sequence). The length of the CDR3 is 13 residues. The CDR3 protein is CATGQGTSYEQYF. CDR3 bases: TGTGCCACCGGACAGGGGACTTCCTACGAGCAGTACTTC.

The rearrangement links TRBV2 to TRBJ2-7; TRBD1 is a possible D gene (5 bases). V was clipped by 5 bases and J by 3 bases, with 8 bases between them. The CDR3 loop spans 12 amino acids. Germline CDR1 and CDR2: SNHLY and FYNNEI. In DNA form, the CDR3 reads TGTGCCAGCAGTAAGGACAACTACGAGCAGTACTTC. Protein sequence: CASSKDNYEQYF.

J is TRBJ1-5 and V is TRBV18, with TRBD1 matching over 7 bases. The junction had 3 bases not matched to a gene; V was cut back by 4 bases and J by 3 bases. Germline loops: CDR1 KGHSH, CDR2 LQKENI. The CDR3 loop spans 14 amino acids. The CDR3 DNA follows: TGTGCCAGCTCACTCCAGGGGGACAATCAGCCCCAGCATTTT. Amino acids: CASSLQGDNQPQHF.

This clone was seen only a few times. J is TRBJ1-1 and V is TRBV7-9; possibly TRBD1 for D (5 bases). V was pared by 6 bases and J by 7 bases, with 12 bases between. CDR3 size: 12 residues. The V gene's germline CDR1 is SEHNR and CDR2 FQNEAQ (reference sequence). The CDR3 region has the DNA TGTGCCAGCAGACGACAGACAGATGAAGCTTTCTTT. This translates into CASRRQTDEAFF.

This clone turned up a few times. J is TRBJ2-1 and V is TRBV7-8; D is undetermined. V lost 6 bases and J lost 1, with 13 bases in between. Per germline, CDR1 SGHVS and CDR2 FQNEAQ. This CDR3 has 15 residues. The CDR3 DNA reads as TGTGCCAGCAGGTCCCAAGACGGGTCCTACAATGAGCAGTTCTTC. Translation: CASRSQDGSYNEQFF.

The chain recombines TRBV29-1 with TRBJ1-5; 9 bases map to TRBD1. The CDR3 runs to 14 residues. Germline CDR1 SQVTM, CDR2 ANQGSEA. Unmatched junction bases numbered 12, after V lost 6 bases and J lost 9 bases. The CDR3 nucleotides are TGCAGCGTGGGAATGGGACAGGGCGACTTGCCCCAGCATTTT. Protein sequence: CSVGMGQGDLPQHF.

This clone was seen a few times. This rearrangement joins TRBV19 to TRBJ2-5; D gene ambiguous. Germline values: CDR1 LNHDA, CDR2 SQIVND (reference sequence). V was cut by 3 bases and J by 1 base, with 12 bases left in between. This CDR3 contains 15 residues. Here the CDR3 reads CASSIGRSLQETQYF. The CDR3 DNA sequence: TGTGCCAGTAGTATTGGCAGGTCCCTCCAAGAGACCCAGTACTTC.

In its sample, this clone was seen once. The chain has TRBV10-3 and TRBJ2-2; D gene unclear. CDR1 ENHRY and CDR2 SYGVKD come from the germline V gene. CDR3 length: 14 residues. V dropped 8 bases and J dropped 5 bases, with 15 bases sitting between them. This CDR3 is CAIDNNIGTGELFF. The CDR3 DNA follows: TGTGCCATCGATAACAACATCGGGACCGGGGAGCTGTTTTTT.

The gene calls are TRBV4-3 and TRBJ2-7; 7 bases are shared with TRBD1. Germline loops: CDR1 LGHNA, CDR2 YSLEER. Unmatched junction bases numbered 6, after V lost 1 base and J lost 0 bases. CDR3 length equals 16 residues. Here the CDR3 reads CASSQVDRDDSYEQYF. The CDR3 region has the DNA TGCGCCAGCAGCCAAGTCGACAGGGACGACTCCTACGAGCAGTACTTC.

Details on this clone: At one end the junction does not follow the germline gene, possibly because of a read error. This rearrangement joins TRBV7-7 to TRBJ1-1; no firm D call. From germline, CDR1 is SSHAT and CDR2 FNYEAQ (reference sequence). This CDR3 has 13 amino acids. The CDR3 loop reads CASSWEKGTEAFF. The CDR3 coding sequence is TGTGCTAGCAGCTGGGAGAAGGGCACTGAAGCTTTCTTT.

The V gene is TRBV11-2, the J gene TRBJ1-2, with D possibly matching TRBD1 (5 bases). Trimming removed 0 bases at V and 2 bases at J, with 10 bases between. Germline values: CDR1 SGHAT, CDR2 FQNNGV. This CDR3 spans 15 amino acids. The CDR3 DNA reads TGTGCCAGCAGCTTAGATGGGGGAGGAAACTATGGCTACACCTTC. Amino acids: CASSLDGGGNYGYTF.

The chain joins TRBV28 to TRBJ2-7; weak D call: TRBD2 (6 bases). Germline values: CDR1 MDHEN, CDR2 SYDVKM. Trimming shortened V by 7 bases and J by 1 base, and 14 bases separated the two germline ends. The CDR3 totals 14 residues. DNA of the CDR3: TGTGCCAGCATCCCCCCGGGACTTTCCTACGAGCAGTACTTC. It codes for CASIPPGLSYEQYF. The full variable domain, with the rest looked up from reference TRBV28 and TRBJ2-7, is DVKVTQSSRYLVKRTGEKVFLECVQDMDHENMFWYRQDPGLGLRLIYFSYDVKMKEKGDIPEGYSVSREKKERFSLILESASTNQTSMYLCASIPPGLSYEQYFGPGTRLTVT.

This chain joins TRBV2 and TRBJ2-1; the D gene is possibly TRBD1 (5 bases). From germline, CDR1 is SNHLY and CDR2 FYNNEI. The CDR3 sequence is 15 residues long. Trimming stripped 0 bases from V and 8 bases from J, with 14 bases between. Written as DNA, the CDR3 is TGTGCCAGCAGTGAAGCAGGGGCAGGGCAAGATGAGCAGTTCTTC. Its translation is CASSEAGAGQDEQFF.

The CDR3 nucleotides are TGTGCCAGCAGCTTAGGCCGAGGGTCCTACAATGAGCAGTTCTTC. Translation gives CASSLGRGSYNEQFF. This chain joins TRBV11-3 and TRBJ2-1, with D possibly matching TRBD2 (5 bases). Trimming left V 1 base short and J 1 base short, with 8 bases between. Germline CDR1 SGHNT, CDR2 YENEEA. CDR3 length: 15 amino acids.

This chain joins TRBV11-2 and TRBJ2-2; 8 positions match TRBD1. Germline V gene data show CDR1 as SGHAT and CDR2 as FQNNGV. The ends lost 5 bases at V and 2 bases at J; junction bases unmatched: 7. The CDR3 has 16 amino acids. The CDR3 DNA sequence: TGTGCCAGCAGCCCGCGGACAGGGTTTAACACCGGGGAGCTGTTTTTT. Translating gives CASSPRTGFNTGELFF.

This clone was counted a single time. The chain uses TRBV6-1 and TRBJ2-4, with 7 bases that match TRBD2. CDR1 is MNHNS, CDR2 SASEGT, per germline. J lost 6 bases, V lost 2 bases, and 4 bases had no gene match. This CDR3 contains 14 residues. The CDR3: CASSERGGANIQYF. The CDR3 DNA sequence: TGTGCCAGCAGTGAACGGGGAGGGGCAAACATTCAGTACTTC.

The chain links TRBV5-1 to TRBJ1-1; possible D gene TRBD1, 5 bases. CDR3 length: 14 residues. V was pared by 8 bases and J by 0 bases, with 14 bases between. Looked up from germline, CDR1 is SGHRS and CDR2 is YFSETQ. The CDR3 is CASWGDEMNTEAFF. The CDR3 coding sequence is TGCGCCAGTTGGGGGGATGAAATGAACACTGAAGCTTTCTTT.

J is TRBJ1-6 and V is TRBV5-6; no clear D. This CDR3 contains 14 residues. Trimming removed 4 bases from V and 6 bases from J, with 11 bases in between. Germline V CDR1 and CDR2: SGHDT, YYEEEE. The CDR3 loop is CASSRWSSNSPLHF. As DNA, the CDR3 is TGTGCCAGCAGCCGGTGGAGTAGTAATTCACCCCTCCACTTT. Full variable domain (rest looked up from reference TRBV5-6 and TRBJ1-6): DAGVTQSPTHLIKTRGQQVTLRCSPKSGHDTVSWYQQALGQGPQFIFQYYEEEERQRGNFPDRFSGHQFPNYSSELNVNALLLGDSALYLCASSRWSSNSPLHFGNGTRLTVT.

This sequence joins TRBV7-9 and TRBJ1-6, with TRBD1 identical over 7 bases. CDR1 is SEHNR and CDR2 is FQNEAQ in the germline V gene (reference sequence). The V segment lost 7 bases and the J segment 4 bases; nucleotides outside the gene matches: 7. The CDR3 consists of 15 residues. The CDR3 region is CASTGGQGYNSPLHF. CDR3 in DNA: TGTGCCAGCACAGGGGGGCAGGGATATAATTCACCCCTCCACTTT.

The V and J genes are TRBV30 and TRBJ1-2; unclear D gene. Trimming shortened V by 1 base and J by 0 bases, and 12 bases separated the two germline ends. CDR1 is GTSNPN and CDR2 is SVGIG in the germline V gene (reference sequence). The CDR3 spans 15 residues. For the CDR3, the DNA is TGTGCCTGGAGTGCAACACGACTTACTAACTATGGCTACACCTTC. Encoded protein: CAWSATRLTNYGYTF.

The chain links TRBV7-9 to TRBJ1-6, with TRBD1 matching 7 bases. The CDR3 covers 14 residues. Per germline, CDR1 SEHNR and CDR2 FQNEAQ (reference sequence). Losses at the gene ends were 1 base for V and 8 bases for J; bases not matched to a gene: 2. CDR3 DNA sequence: TGTGCCAGCAGCTTAGAAGACAGGGATTCACCCCTCCACTTT. It translates to CASSLEDRDSPLHF.

The chain combines TRBV14 with TRBJ2-7; D remains ambiguous. The CDR3 loop spans 16 amino acids. The germline CDR1 and CDR2 sequences are SGHDN and FVKESK. V was cut by 0 bases and J by 3 bases, with 15 bases left in between. The CDR3 region is CASSQDRSDKNYEQYF. The CDR3 coding sequence is TGTGCCAGCAGCCAAGATCGGTCCGACAAGAACTACGAGCAGTACTTC.

V is TRBV7-6 and J is TRBJ2-7; D uncertain. CDR1 SGHVS and CDR2 FNYEAQ come from the germline V gene. The CDR3 sequence is 13 residues long. Deletions cut 5 bases from V and 3 bases from J, with 11 bases between. For the CDR3, the DNA is TGTGCCAGCAGCAGAGGAGAAATCTACGAGCAGTACTTC. Translation: CASSRGEIYEQYF.

This chain joins TRBV4-1 and TRBJ1-1, with D maybe TRBD1 (6 bases). From germline, CDR1 is MGHRA and CDR2 YSYEKL. V lost 0 bases and J lost 3, with 14 bases in between. This CDR3 spans 16 amino acids. The CDR3, as DNA: TGCGCCAGCAGCCAAGACGGGACCCGGACAGACACTGAAGCTTTCTTT. Translated, it gives CASSQDGTRTDTEAFF.

This chain uses TRBV30 with TRBJ1-6; D is perhaps TRBD1 (6 bases). Germline lookup yields CDR1 GTSNPN and CDR2 SVGIG (reference sequence). CDR3 size: 13 residues. Trimming took off 4 bases at V and 10 bases at J, with 14 bases between the two ends. The CDR3 reads CAWNTGWTSPLHF. The CDR3 nucleotides are TGTGCCTGGAATACAGGGTGGACGTCACCCCTCCACTTT.